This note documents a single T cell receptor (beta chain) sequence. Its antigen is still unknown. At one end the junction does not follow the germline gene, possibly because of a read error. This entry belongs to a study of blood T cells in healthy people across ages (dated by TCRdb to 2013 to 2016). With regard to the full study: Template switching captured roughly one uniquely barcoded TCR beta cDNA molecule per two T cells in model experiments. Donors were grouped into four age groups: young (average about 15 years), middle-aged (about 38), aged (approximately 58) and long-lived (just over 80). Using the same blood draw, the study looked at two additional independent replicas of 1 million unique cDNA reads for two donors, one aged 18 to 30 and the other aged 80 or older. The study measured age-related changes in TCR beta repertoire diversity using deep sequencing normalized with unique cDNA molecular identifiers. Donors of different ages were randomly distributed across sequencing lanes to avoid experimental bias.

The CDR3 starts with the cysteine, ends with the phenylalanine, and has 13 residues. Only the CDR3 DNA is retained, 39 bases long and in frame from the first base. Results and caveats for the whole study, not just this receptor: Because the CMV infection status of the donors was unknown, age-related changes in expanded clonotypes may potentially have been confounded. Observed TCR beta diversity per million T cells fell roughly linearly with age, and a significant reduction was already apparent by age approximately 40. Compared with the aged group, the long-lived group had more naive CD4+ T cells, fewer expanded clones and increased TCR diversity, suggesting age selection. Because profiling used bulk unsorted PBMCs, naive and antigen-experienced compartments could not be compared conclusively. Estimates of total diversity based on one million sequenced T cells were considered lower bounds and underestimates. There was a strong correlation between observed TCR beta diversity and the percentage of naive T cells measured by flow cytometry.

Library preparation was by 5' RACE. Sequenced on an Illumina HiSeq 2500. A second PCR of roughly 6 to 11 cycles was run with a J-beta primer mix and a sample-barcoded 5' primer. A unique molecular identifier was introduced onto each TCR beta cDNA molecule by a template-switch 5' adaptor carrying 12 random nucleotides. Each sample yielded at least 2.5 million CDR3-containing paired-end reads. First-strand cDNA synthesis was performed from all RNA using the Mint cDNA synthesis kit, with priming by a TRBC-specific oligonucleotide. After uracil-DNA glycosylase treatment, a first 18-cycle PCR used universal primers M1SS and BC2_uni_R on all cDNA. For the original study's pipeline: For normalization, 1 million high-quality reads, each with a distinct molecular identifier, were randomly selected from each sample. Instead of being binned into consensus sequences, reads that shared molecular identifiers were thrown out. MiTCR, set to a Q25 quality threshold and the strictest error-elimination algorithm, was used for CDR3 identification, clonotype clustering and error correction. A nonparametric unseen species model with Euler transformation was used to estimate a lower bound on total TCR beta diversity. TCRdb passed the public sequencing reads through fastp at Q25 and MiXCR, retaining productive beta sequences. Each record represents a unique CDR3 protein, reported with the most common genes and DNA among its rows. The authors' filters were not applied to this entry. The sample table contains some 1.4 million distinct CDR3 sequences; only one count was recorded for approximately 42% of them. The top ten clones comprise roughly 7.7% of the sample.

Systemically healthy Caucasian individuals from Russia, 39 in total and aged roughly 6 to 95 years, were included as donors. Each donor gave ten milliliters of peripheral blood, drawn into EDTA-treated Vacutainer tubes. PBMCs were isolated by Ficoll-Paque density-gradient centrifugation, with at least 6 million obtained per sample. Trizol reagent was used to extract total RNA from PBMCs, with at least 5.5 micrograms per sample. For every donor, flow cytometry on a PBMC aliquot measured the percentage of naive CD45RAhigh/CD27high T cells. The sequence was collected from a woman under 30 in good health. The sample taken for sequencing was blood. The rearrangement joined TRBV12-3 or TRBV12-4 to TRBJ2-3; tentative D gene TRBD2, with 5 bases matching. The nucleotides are TGTGCCGGCAGTTTATCGACTACGGATACGCAGTATTTT. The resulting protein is CAGSLSTTDTQYF.